What follows describes a single TCR beta chain. The data were obtained in a study of technical replicates of blood from several donors. The method was immunoSEQ multiplex PCR; TCRdb's version includes in-frame clones alone and lacks a portion of them. Among tens of thousands of clones listed, less than 99% were seen once. This receptor was identified in a human donor in good health. The source material was T cells isolated from PBMCs.

The CDR3 is CASSTLGLGGSGRYTGELFF. Here the CDR3 DNA reads TGCGCCAGCAGCACATTGGGTTTGGGGGGAAGTGGGAGATACACCGGGGAGCTGTTTTTT. This chain uses TRBV4-1 with TRBJ2-2, with D possibly TRBD2 on 6 matching bases. This CDR3 is 20 amino acids long. The ends were cut back, 5 bases at V and 3 bases at J, with 28 bases in the middle. Germline V gene lookup returns CDR1 MGHRA and CDR2 YSYEKL.